This TCR beta chain was obtained from a study of T cells in Graves' hyperthyroidism and ophthalmopathy. Germline V CDR1 and CDR2: ENHRY, SYGVKD. The V and J ends lost 6 bases and 7 bases respectively, with 6 bases between them. The CDR3 contains 11 residues. In this sample, this clonotype turned up a few times. Researchers amplified the TCR beta CDR3 regions from RNA transcripts. Researchers ran a first-round RT-PCR on the TCR CDR3 using the HTBI primer set. Each CDR3 protein is one row after TCRdb ran MiXCR on the multiplex PCR reads. The data show 240,000 or so distinct CDR3 sequences, about a sixth seen once.

Sequencing input: blood. The chain links TRBV10-3 to TRBJ2-2; perhaps TRBD2 as D (5 bases). This TCR came from a woman aged 18-35 years with Graves' ophthalmopathy. The CDR3 DNA sequence: TGTGCCATCAGACGGGACGGGGAGCTGTTTTTT. This sequence encodes CAIRRDGELFF.